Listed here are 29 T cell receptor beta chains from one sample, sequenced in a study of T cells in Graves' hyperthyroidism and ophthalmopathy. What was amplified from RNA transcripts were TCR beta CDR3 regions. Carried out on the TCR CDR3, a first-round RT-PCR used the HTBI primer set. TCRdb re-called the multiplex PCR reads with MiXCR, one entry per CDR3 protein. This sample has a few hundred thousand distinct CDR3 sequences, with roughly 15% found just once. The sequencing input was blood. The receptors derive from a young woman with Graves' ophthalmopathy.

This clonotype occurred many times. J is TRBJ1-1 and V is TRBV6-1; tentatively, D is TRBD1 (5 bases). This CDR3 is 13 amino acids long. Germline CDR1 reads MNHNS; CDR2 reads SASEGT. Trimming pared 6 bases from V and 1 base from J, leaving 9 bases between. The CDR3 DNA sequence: TGTGCCAGCAGACCCGGACAGAACACTGAAGCTTTCTTT. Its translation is CASRPGQNTEAFF.

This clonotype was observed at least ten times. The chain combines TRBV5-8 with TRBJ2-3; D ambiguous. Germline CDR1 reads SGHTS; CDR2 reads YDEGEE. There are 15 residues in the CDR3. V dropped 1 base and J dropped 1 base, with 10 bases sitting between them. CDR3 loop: CASSLTPERTDTQYF. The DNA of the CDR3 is TGTGCCAGCAGCTTGACACCGGAGCGCACAGATACGCAGTATTTT.

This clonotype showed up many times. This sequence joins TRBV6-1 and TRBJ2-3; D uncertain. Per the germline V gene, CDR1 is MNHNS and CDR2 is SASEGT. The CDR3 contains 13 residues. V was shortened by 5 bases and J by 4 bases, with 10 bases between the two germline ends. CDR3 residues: CASSKEVPDTQYF. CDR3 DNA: TGTGCCAGCAGTAAAGAGGTGCCAGATACGCAGTATTTT.

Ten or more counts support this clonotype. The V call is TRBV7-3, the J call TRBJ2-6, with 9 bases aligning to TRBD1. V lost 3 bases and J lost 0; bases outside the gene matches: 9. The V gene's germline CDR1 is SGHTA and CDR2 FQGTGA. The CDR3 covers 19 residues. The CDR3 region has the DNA TGTGCCAGCAGCTTCATGGGACAGGGATTAGGCTCTGGGGCCAACGTCCTGACTTTC. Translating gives CASSFMGQGLGSGANVLTF.

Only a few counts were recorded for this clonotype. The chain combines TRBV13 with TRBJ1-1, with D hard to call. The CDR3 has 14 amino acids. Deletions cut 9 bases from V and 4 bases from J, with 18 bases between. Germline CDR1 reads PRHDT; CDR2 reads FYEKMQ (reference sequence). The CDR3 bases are TGTGCCAGTAAGTCGGCTGAAAGAGTCACTGAAGCTTTCTTT. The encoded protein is CASKSAERVTEAFF.

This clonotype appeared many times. The chain's CDR3 is CASSERMAGGYNEQFF. DNA of the CDR3: TGTGCCAGCAGTGAAAGGATGGCGGGAGGGTACAATGAGCAGTTCTTC. The chain joins TRBV2 to TRBJ2-1, with 9 bases identical to TRBD2. V was pared by 2 bases and J by 4 bases, with 6 bases of the junction left unmatched. This CDR3 comprises 16 residues. Germline values: CDR1 SNHLY, CDR2 FYNNEI.

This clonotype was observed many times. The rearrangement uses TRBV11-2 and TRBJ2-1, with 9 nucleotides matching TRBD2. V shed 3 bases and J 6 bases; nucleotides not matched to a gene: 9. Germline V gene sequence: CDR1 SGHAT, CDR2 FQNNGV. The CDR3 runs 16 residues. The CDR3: CASSLGWREGRNEQFF. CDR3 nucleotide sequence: TGTGCCAGCAGCTTGGGGTGGCGGGAGGGGCGCAATGAGCAGTTCTTC.

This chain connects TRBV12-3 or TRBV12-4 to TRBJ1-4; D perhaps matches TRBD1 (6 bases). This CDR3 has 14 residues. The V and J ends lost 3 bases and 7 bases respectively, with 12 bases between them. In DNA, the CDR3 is TGTGCCAGCAGTTTTCGCAGGGGCGGTGAAAAACTGTTTTTT. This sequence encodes CASSFRRGGEKLFF.

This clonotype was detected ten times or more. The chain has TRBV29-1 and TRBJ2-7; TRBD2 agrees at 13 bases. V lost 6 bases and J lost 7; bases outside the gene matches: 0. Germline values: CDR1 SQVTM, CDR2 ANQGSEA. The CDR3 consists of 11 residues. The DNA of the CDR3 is TGCAGCGTGGGACTAGCGGGAGAGCAGTACTTC. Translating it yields CSVGLAGEQYF.

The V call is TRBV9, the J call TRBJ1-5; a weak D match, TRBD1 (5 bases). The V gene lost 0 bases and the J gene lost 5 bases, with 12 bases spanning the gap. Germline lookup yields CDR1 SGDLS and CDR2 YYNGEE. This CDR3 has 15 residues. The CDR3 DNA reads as TGTGCCAGCAGCGTAGAAGGGGCGGTCTATCAGCCCCAGCATTTT. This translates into CASSVEGAVYQPQHF.

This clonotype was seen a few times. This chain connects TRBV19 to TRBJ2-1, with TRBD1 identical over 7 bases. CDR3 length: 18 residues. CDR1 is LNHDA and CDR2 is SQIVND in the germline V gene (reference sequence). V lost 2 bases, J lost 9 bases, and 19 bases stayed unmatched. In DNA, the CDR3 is TGTGCCAGTAGTATACGGAAGGTGGAGAAAGACAGGGTCGTTGAGCAGTTCTTC. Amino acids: CASSIRKVEKDRVVEQFF.

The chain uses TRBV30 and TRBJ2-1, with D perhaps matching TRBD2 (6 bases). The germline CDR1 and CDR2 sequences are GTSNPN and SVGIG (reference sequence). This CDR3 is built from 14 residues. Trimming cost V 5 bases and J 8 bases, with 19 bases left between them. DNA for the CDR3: TGTGCCTGGGCGCGGGACTCCACTGGGGATGAGCAGTTCTTC. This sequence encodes CAWARDSTGDEQFF.

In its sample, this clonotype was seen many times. The CDR3 DNA follows: TGTGCCAGCAGTTGGGGGGACAGCTCCTACGAGCAGTACTTC. It is translated as CASSWGDSSYEQYF. The genes are TRBV28 and TRBJ2-7; possible D gene TRBD1, 7 bases. This CDR3 has 14 amino acids. The V end was cut by 4 bases, the J end by 0 bases, with 10 bases between. Germline CDR1 reads MDHEN; CDR2 reads SYDVKM.

CDR3 loop: CASSYSTGGGSTDTQYF. CDR3 in DNA: TGTGCCAGCAGTTATAGTACAGGGGGAGGAAGCACAGATACGCAGTATTTT. This chain joins TRBV28 and TRBJ2-3; 8 bases fit TRBD1. Trimming cost V 4 bases and J 0 bases; bases outside gene matches: 9. The CDR3 is 17 amino acids. Germline CDR1 MDHEN, CDR2 SYDVKM.

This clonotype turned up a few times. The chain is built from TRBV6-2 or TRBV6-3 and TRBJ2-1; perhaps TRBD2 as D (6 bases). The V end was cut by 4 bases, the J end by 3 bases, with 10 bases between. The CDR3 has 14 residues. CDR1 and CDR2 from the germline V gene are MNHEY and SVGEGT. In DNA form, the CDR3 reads TGTGCCAGCAGTTCGGGACTCCACTACAATGAGCAGTTCTTC. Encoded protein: CASSSGLHYNEQFF.

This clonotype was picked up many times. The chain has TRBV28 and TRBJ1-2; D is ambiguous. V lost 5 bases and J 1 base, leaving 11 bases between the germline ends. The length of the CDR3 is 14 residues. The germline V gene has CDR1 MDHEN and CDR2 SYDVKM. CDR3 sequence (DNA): TGTGCCAGCAGTCCACCGAGGATTAACTATGGCTACACCTTC. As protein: CASSPPRINYGYTF.

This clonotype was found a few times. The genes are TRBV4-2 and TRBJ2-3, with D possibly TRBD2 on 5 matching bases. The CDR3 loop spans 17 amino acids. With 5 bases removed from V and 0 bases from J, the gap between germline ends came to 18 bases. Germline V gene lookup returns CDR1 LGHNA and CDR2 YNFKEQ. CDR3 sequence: CASSLARQRSSTDTQYF. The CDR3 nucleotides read TGTGCCAGCAGCTTGGCTCGCCAGCGGTCTAGCACAGATACGCAGTATTTT.

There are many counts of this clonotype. The CDR3 here is CASSPRDFQETQYF. The CDR3 DNA is TGTGCCAGCTCACCACGAGACTTCCAAGAGACCCAGTACTTC. This chain uses TRBV18 with TRBJ2-5, with D hard to call. From germline, CDR1 is KGHSH and CDR2 LQKENI. Trimming took 1 base from V and 1 from J, leaving 7 bases between them. This CDR3 has 14 amino acids.

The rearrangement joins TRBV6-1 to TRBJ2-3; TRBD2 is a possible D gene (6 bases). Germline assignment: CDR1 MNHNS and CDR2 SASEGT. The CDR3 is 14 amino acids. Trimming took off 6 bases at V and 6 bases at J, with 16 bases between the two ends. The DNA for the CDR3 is TGTGCCAGCAGCCTTCGCGGGGTTGGTGATACGCAGTATTTT. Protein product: CASSLRGVGDTQYF.

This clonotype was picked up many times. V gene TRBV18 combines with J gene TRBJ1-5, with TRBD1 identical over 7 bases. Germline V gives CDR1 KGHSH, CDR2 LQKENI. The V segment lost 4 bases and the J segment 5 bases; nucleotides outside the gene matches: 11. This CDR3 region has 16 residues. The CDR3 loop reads CASSLNRQGSDQPQHF. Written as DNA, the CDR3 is TGTGCCAGCTCACTAAACCGACAGGGCTCAGATCAGCCCCAGCATTTT.

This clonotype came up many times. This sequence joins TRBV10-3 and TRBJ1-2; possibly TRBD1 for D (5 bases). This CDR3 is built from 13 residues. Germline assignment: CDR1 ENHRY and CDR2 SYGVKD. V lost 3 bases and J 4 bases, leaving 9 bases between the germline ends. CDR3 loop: CAISEGAGYGYTF. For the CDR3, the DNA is TGTGCCATCAGTGAAGGGGCAGGCTATGGCTACACCTTC.

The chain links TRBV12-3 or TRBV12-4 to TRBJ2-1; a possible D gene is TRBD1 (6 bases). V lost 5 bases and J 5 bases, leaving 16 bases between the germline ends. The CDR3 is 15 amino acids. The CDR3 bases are TGTGCCAGCAGTGACAGGCGGGCGTCCCACAATGAGCAGTTCTTC. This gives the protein CASSDRRASHNEQFF.

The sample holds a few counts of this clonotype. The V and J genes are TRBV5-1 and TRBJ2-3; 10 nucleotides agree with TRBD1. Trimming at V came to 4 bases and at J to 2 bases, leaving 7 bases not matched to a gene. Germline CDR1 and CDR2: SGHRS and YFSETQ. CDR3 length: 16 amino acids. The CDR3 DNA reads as TGCGCCAGCAGCCAGGGGACAGGGGTGGTCACAGATACGCAGTATTTT. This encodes CASSQGTGVVTDTQYF.

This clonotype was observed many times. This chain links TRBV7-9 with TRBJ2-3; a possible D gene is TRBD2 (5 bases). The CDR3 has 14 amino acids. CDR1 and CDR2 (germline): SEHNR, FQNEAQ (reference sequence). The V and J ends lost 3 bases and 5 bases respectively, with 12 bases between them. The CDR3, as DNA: TGTGCCAGCAGCTTGCTGCTAGCTGGAGATACGCAGTATTTT. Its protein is CASSLLLAGDTQYF. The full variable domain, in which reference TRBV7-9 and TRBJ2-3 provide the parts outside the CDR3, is DTGVSQNPRHKITKRGQNVTFRCDPISEHNRLYWYRQTLGQGPEFLTYFQNEAQLEKSRLLSDRFSAERPKGSFSTLEIQRTEQGDSAMYLCASSLLLAGDTQYFGPGTRLTVL.

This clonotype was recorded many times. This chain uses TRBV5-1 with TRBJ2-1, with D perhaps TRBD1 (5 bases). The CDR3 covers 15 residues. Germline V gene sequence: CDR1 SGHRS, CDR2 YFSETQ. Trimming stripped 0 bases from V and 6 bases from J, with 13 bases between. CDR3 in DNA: TGCGCCAGCAGCTTGGAGGCAGGGTGGGCCAATGAGCAGTTCTTC. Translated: CASSLEAGWANEQFF.

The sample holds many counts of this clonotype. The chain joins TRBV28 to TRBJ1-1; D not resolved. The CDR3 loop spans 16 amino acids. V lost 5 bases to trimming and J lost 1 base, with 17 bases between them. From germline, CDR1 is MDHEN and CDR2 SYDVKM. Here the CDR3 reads CASSNGDDLGNTEAFF. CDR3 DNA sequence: TGTGCCAGCAGTAATGGGGATGATTTGGGGAACACTGAAGCTTTCTTT.

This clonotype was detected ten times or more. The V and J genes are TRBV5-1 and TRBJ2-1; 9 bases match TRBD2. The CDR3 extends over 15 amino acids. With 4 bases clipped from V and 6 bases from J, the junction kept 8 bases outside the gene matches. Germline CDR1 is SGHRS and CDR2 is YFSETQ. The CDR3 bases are TGCGCCAGCAGCCCCGGACTAGCGTGGGGCAATGAGCAGTTCTTC. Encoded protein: CASSPGLAWGNEQFF.

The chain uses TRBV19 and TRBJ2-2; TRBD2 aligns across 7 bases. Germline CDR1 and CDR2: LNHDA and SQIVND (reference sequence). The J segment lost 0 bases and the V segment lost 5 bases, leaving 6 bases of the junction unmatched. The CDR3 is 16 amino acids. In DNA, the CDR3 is TGTGCCAGTAGTGGGTTGAGCGGGACGAACACCGGGGAGCTGTTTTTT. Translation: CASSGLSGTNTGELFF.

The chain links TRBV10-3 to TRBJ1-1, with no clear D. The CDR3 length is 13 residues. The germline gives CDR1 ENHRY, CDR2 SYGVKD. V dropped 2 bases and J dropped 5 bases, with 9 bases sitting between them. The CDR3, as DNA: TGTGCCATCAGTGAGACTTACAGAACTGAAGCTTTCTTT. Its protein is CAISETYRTEAFF.